A single sample gave rise to the 19 T cell receptor beta chains below, sequenced in a study of blood T cell repertoires in COVID-19. Some clones are missing from TCRdb's copy, which holds only in-frame ones; the method was immunoSEQ multiplex PCR. Here the sample spans a few hundred thousand clones, more than 75% being singletons. The material sequenced was peripheral blood. The receptor source for this set is a man aged 80 or over with acute or convalescent COVID-19.

The chain links TRBV9 to TRBJ2-7; TRBD2 matches at 11 bases. Per the germline V gene, CDR1 is SGDLS and CDR2 is YYNGEE. V shed 0 bases and J 3 bases; nucleotides not matched to a gene: 2. The CDR3 extends over 15 amino acids. CDR3 in amino acids: CASSVELAGVYEQYF. Here the CDR3 DNA reads TGTGCCAGCAGCGTAGAACTAGCGGGGGTCTACGAGCAGTACTTC. The full variable domain, rest sourced from reference TRBV9 and TRBJ2-7, is DSGVTQTPKHLITATGQRVTLRCSPRSGDLSVYWYQQSLDQGLQFLIQYYNGEERAKGNILERFSAQQFPDLHSELNLSSLELGDSALYFCASSVELAGVYEQYFGPGTRLTVT.

This chain connects TRBV18 to TRBJ1-2; D uncertain. The V gene lost 4 bases and the J gene lost 6 bases, with 12 bases spanning the gap. CDR1 is KGHSH and CDR2 is LQKENI in the germline V gene. The CDR3 runs to 13 residues. The CDR3 region is CASSLPGSNGYTF. The CDR3 DNA sequence: TGTGCCAGCTCACTTCCAGGATCGAATGGCTACACCTTC.

The gene calls are TRBV28 and TRBJ2-7; 7 positions match TRBD1. Germline values: CDR1 MDHEN, CDR2 SYDVKM. With V trimmed by 3 bases and J by 4 bases, 6 bases remained unmatched. The CDR3 consists of 14 residues. The CDR3 nucleotides read TGTGCCAGCAGTTTGGGACAGTGGGCGTACGAGCAGTACTTC. Translating it yields CASSLGQWAYEQYF. The full variable domain, with the rest looked up from reference TRBV28 and TRBJ2-7, is DVKVTQSSRYLVKRTGEKVFLECVQDMDHENMFWYRQDPGLGLRLIYFSYDVKMKEKGDIPEGYSVSREKKERFSLILESASTNQTSMYLCASSLGQWAYEQYFGPGTRLTVT.

This sequence joins TRBV5-1 and TRBJ2-3; D ambiguous. The germline gives CDR1 SGHRS, CDR2 YFSETQ. The CDR3 runs to 13 residues. With 1 base removed from V and 5 bases from J, the gap between germline ends came to 8 bases. CDR3 sequence (DNA): TGCGCCAGCAGCTTGCATCCAAAAGATACGCAGTATTTT. Translated, it gives CASSLHPKDTQYF.

The V call is TRBV7-3, the J call TRBJ2-3; D not certain. CDR3 length: 13 amino acids. V was cut by 4 bases and J by 5 bases, with 10 bases left in between. The germline gives CDR1 SGHTA, CDR2 FQGTGA. The CDR3 DNA reads TGTGCCAGCAGCTCAAATGGGCGAGATACGCAGTATTTT. Translated: CASSSNGRDTQYF.

J is TRBJ2-7 and V is TRBV28, with 16 bases lining up with TRBD2. The junction had 10 bases not matched to a gene; V was cut back by 6 bases and J by 2 bases. In germline, CDR1 is MDHEN, CDR2 SYDVKM. The CDR3 totals 18 residues. The CDR3 protein is CASSDGPGTSGRAYEQYF. The CDR3 DNA reads as TGTGCCAGCAGCGACGGACCCGGGACTAGCGGGAGGGCCTACGAGCAGTACTTC.

V and J are TRBV5-1 and TRBJ2-5; no firm D call. Trimming left V 0 bases short and J 1 base short, with 7 bases between. This CDR3 spans 14 amino acids. From germline, CDR1 is SGHRS and CDR2 YFSETQ. The CDR3 loop reads CASSLASSQETQYF. The CDR3 coding sequence is TGCGCCAGCAGCTTGGCCTCCAGCCAAGAGACCCAGTACTTC.

The rearrangement uses TRBV9 and TRBJ1-1, with D maybe TRBD1 (6 bases). The V end lost 4 bases, the J end lost 0 bases, and 10 bases lay between the germline ends. Looked up from germline, CDR1 is SGDLS and CDR2 is YYNGEE. The CDR3 consists of 14 residues. CDR3 bases: TGTGCCAGCAGCTCCAGGGGAGTGAACACTGAAGCTTTCTTT. Its translation: CASSSRGVNTEAFF.

V gene TRBV9 combines with J gene TRBJ2-2; 7 bases match TRBD2. In germline, CDR1 is SGDLS, CDR2 YYNGEE. CDR3 length: 17 amino acids. V lost 0 bases and J lost 6; bases outside the gene matches: 11. CDR3: CASSVGPGGGPSGELFF. The CDR3 coding sequence is TGTGCCAGCAGCGTAGGACCCGGCGGGGGACCTTCCGGGGAGCTGTTTTTT. The entire variable domain, with the rest obtained from reference TRBV9 and TRBJ2-2, is as follows: DSGVTQTPKHLITATGQRVTLRCSPRSGDLSVYWYQQSLDQGLQFLIQYYNGEERAKGNILERFSAQQFPDLHSELNLSSLELGDSALYFCASSVGPGGGPSGELFFGEGSRLTVL.

The chain is built from TRBV28 and TRBJ1-2, with unresolved D. V was cut by 11 bases and J by 8 bases, with 27 bases left in between. The CDR3 is made up of 15 amino acids. Germline V CDR1 and CDR2: MDHEN, SYDVKM. The CDR3 sequence: CAGQRGGRLGWGYTF. The CDR3 nucleotides are TGTGCCGGCCAGCGGGGAGGGCGATTGGGCTGGGGCTACACCTTC.

This rearrangement joins TRBV6-5 to TRBJ1-5; 10 bases are shared with TRBD1. The CDR3 has 14 amino acids. CDR1 is MNHEY and CDR2 is SVGAGI in the germline V gene. V shed 6 bases and J 6 bases; nucleotides not matched to a gene: 5. The CDR3 region has the DNA TGTGCCAGCAGCCCGACAGGGGGCCCTCAGCCCCAGCATTTT. This codes for CASSPTGGPQPQHF.

The sample holds one count of this clone. CDR3 sequence (DNA): TGTGCCAGCAGTTACACAAACACTGAAGCTTTCTTT. It encodes CASSYTNTEAFF. This chain uses TRBV28 with TRBJ1-1, with D unclear. CDR3 length equals 12 residues. Trimming cost V 4 bases and J 2 bases, with 5 bases left between them. Germline V lookup: CDR1 MDHEN, CDR2 SYDVKM.

The chain joins TRBV28 to TRBJ2-4, with D tentatively TRBD1 (6 bases). Germline loops: CDR1 MDHEN, CDR2 SYDVKM. Trimming cost V 6 bases and J 1 base, with 22 bases left between them. CDR3 size: 18 residues. The DNA for the CDR3 is TGTGCCAGCAGCCGTACCCTACTTGGGGGCGCGGCCAAAAACATTCAGTACTTC. It is translated as CASSRTLLGGAAKNIQYF.

The chain links TRBV28 to TRBJ2-3, with 15 bases lining up with TRBD2. With 6 bases clipped from V and 5 bases from J, the junction kept 9 bases outside the gene matches. Germline V CDR1 and CDR2: MDHEN, SYDVKM. This CDR3 spans 17 amino acids. CDR3 amino acids: CASSSGTSGRRGDTQYF. CDR3 sequence (DNA): TGTGCCAGCAGCTCCGGGACTAGCGGGAGGCGAGGAGATACGCAGTATTTT.

The V call is TRBV28, the J call TRBJ1-1; 8 bases line up with TRBD1. The CDR3 extends over 13 amino acids. J was trimmed by 10 bases and V by 1 base; bases with no gene match: 5. The germline V gene encodes CDR1 MDHEN and CDR2 SYDVKM. The CDR3 DNA follows: TGTGCCAGCAGTTTATCCCGACAGGGGATAGCTTTCTTT. Its protein product is CASSLSRQGIAFF.

The chain has TRBV7-9 and TRBJ1-2; TRBD1 agrees at 10 bases. Germline CDR1 reads SEHNR; CDR2 reads FQNEAQ (reference sequence). The CDR3 has 15 amino acids. V shed 5 bases and J 3 bases; nucleotides not matched to a gene: 6. The CDR3 DNA reads as TGTGCCAGCAGCCCAGGGACAGGGGACTACTATGGCTACACCTTC. It specifies CASSPGTGDYYGYTF.

The rearrangement uses TRBV18 and TRBJ2-1; 8 nucleotides agree with TRBD1. The V segment lost 0 bases and the J segment 7 bases; nucleotides outside the gene matches: 2. The CDR3 is 14 amino acids. Looked up from germline, CDR1 is KGHSH and CDR2 is LQKENI. CDR3 protein: CASSPPNRGNEQFF. The CDR3 DNA reads as TGTGCCAGCTCACCACCTAACAGGGGGAATGAGCAGTTCTTC.

V gene TRBV27 combines with J gene TRBJ1-5; no clear D gene. Trimming removed 6 bases from V and 4 bases from J, with 13 bases in between. The CDR3 is made up of 14 amino acids. Germline CDR1 is MNHEY and CDR2 is SMNVEV (reference sequence). The CDR3 region has the DNA TGTGCCAGCAGCCCAAACGTAGATAATCAGCCCCAGCATTTT. Protein product: CASSPNVDNQPQHF.

This clone was seen a handful of times. The J gene is TRBJ1-4, the V gene TRBV28, with 7 bases matching TRBD1. CDR1 is MDHEN, CDR2 SYDVKM, per germline. The CDR3 totals 17 residues. The V and J ends lost 1 base and 10 bases, in that order; junction bases with no gene match: 15. The CDR3 loop reads CASSLSVPGQPLGKLFF. CDR3 in DNA: TGTGCCAGCAGTTTATCCGTACCGGGACAGCCCCTTGGAAAACTGTTTTTT.